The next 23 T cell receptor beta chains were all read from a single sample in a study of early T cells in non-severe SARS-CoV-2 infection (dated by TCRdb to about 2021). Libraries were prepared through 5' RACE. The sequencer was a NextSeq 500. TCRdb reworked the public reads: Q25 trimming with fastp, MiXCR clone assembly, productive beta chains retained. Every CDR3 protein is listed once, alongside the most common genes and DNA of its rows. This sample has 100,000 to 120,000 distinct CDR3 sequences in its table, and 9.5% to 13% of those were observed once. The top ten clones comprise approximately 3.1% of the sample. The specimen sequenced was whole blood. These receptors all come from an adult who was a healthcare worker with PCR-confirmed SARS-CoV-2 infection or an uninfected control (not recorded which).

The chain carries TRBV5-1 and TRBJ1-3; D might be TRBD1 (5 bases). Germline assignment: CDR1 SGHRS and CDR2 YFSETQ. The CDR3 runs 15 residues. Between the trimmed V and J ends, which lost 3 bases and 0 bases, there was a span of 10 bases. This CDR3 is CASSSAGDSGNTIYF. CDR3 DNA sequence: TGCGCCAGCAGCTCCGCGGGGGACTCTGGAAACACCATATATTTT.

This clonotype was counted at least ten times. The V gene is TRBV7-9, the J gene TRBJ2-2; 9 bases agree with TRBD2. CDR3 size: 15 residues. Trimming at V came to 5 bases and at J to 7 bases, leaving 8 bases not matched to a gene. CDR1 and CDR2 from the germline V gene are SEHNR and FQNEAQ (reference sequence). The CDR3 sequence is CASSPGTSLNGELFF. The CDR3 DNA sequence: TGTGCCAGCAGCCCAGGGACTAGCCTAAACGGGGAGCTGTTTTTT. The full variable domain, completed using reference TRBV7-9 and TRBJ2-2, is DTGVSQNPRHKITKRGQNVTFRCDPISEHNRLYWYRQTLGQGPEFLTYFQNEAQLEKSRLLSDRFSAERPKGSFSTLEIQRTEQGDSAMYLCASSPGTSLNGELFFGEGSRLTVL.

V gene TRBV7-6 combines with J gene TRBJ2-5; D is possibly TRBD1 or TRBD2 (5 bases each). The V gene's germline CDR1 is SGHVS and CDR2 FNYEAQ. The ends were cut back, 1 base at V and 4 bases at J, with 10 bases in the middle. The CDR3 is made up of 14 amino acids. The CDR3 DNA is TGTGCCAGCAGCTTAGGGCAGGGAGTAGAGACCCAGTACTTC. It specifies CASSLGQGVETQYF.

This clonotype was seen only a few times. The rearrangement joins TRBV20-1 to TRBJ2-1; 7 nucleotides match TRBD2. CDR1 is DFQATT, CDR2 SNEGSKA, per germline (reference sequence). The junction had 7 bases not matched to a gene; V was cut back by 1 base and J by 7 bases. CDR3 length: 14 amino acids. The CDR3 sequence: CSARVGGRWNEQFF. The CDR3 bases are TGCAGTGCTAGAGTTGGCGGGAGATGGAATGAGCAGTTCTTC.

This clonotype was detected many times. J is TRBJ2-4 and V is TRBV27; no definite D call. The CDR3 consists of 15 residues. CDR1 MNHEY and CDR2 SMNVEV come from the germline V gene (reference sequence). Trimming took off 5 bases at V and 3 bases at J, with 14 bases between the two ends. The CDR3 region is CASSPLGVGKNIQYF. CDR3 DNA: TGTGCCAGCAGTCCGCTCGGCGTCGGCAAAAACATTCAGTACTTC.

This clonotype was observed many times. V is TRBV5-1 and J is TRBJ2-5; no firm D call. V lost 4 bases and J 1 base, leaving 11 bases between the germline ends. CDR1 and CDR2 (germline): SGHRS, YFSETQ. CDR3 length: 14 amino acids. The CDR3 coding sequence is TGCGCCAGCAGCGTGGACGGCTCCCAAGAGACCCAGTACTTC. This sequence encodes CASSVDGSQETQYF.

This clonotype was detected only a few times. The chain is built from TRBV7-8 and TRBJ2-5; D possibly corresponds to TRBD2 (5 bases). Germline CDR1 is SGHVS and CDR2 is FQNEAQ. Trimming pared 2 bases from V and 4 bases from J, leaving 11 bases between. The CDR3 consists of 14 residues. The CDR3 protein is CASSLMTGGETQYF. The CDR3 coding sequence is TGTGCCAGCAGCTTAATGACTGGAGGAGAGACCCAGTACTTC. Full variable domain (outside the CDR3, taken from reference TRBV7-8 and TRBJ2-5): GAGVSQSPRYKVAKRGQDVALRCDPISGHVSLFWYQQALGQGPEFLTYFQNEAQLDKSGLPSDRFFAERPEGSVSTLKIQRTQQEDSAVYLCASSLMTGGETQYFGPGTRLLVL.

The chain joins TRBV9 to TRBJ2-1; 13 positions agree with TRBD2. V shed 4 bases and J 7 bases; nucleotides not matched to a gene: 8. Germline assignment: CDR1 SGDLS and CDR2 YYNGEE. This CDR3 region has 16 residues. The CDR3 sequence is CASSPRLAGGQNEQFF. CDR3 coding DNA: TGTGCCAGCAGCCCCCGACTAGCGGGGGGTCAGAATGAGCAGTTCTTC.

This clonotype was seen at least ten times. CDR3 sequence reads: CASSRGRKSSYNEQFF. The CDR3 DNA is TGTGCCAGCAGCCGGGGACGCAAGTCCTCCTACAATGAGCAGTTCTTC. J is TRBJ2-1 and V is TRBV2; D tentatively reads TRBD1 or TRBD2 (5 bases each). With 6 bases removed from V and 0 bases from J, the gap between germline ends came to 15 bases. Per germline, CDR1 SNHLY and CDR2 FYNNEI. This CDR3 has 16 residues. Variable domain in full (rest from reference TRBV2 and TRBJ2-1): EPEVTQTPSHQVTQMGQEVILRCVPISNHLYFYWYRQILGQKVEFLVSFYNNEISEKSEIFDDQFSVERPDGSNFTLKIRSTKLEDSAMYFCASSRGRKSSYNEQFFGPGTRLTVL.

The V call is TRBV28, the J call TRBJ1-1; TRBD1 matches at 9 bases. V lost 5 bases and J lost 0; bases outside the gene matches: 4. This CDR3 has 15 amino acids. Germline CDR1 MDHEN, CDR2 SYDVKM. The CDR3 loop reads CASSLRDRVNTEAFF. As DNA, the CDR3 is TGTGCCAGCAGTCTCCGGGACAGGGTGAACACTGAAGCTTTCTTT.

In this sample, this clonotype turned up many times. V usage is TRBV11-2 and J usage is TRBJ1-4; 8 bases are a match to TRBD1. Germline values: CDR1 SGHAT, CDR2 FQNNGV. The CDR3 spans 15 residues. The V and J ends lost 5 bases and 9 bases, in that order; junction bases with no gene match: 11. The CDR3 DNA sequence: TGTGCCAGCAGCCCCACCTCCGGACAGGGTAAAAAACTGTTTTTT. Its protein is CASSPTSGQGKKLFF. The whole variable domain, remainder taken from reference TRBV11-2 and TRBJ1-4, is EAGVAQSPRYKIIEKRQSVAFWCNPISGHATLYWYQQILGQGPKLLIQFQNNGVVDDSQLPKDRFSAERLKGVDSTLKIQPAKLEDSAVYLCASSPTSGQGKKLFFGSGTQLSVL.

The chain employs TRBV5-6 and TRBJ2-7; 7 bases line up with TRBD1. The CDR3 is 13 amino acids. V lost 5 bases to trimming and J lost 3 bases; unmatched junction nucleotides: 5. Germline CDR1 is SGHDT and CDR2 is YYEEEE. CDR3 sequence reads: CASREWTGYEQYF. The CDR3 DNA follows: TGTGCCAGCAGAGAGTGGACAGGCTACGAGCAGTACTTC.

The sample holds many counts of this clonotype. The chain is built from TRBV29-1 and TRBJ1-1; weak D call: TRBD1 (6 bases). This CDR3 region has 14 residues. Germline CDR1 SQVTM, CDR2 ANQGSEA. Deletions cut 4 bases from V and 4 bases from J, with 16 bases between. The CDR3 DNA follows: TGCAGCGTTGGGGGGCAGGGAAGGGGCACTGAAGCTTTCTTT. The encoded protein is CSVGGQGRGTEAFF.

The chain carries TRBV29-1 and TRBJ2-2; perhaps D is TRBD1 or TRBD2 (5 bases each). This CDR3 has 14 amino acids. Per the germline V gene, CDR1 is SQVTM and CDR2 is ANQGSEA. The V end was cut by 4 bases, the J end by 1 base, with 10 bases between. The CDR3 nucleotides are TGCAGCGTTGCTGGGACGGGGAACACCGGGGAGCTGTTTTTT. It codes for CSVAGTGNTGELFF.

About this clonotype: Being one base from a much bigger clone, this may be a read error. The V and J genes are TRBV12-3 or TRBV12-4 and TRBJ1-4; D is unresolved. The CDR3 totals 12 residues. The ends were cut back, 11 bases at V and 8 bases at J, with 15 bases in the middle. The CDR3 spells CAGSSTLEKLFF. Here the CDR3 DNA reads TGTGCCGGCTCGAGTACCCTGGAAAAACTGTTTTTT.

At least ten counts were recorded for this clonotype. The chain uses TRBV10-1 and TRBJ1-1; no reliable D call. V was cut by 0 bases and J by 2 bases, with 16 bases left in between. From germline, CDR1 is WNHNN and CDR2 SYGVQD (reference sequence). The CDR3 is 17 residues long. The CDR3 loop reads CASSESSQIALNTEAFF. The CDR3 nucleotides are TGCGCCAGCAGTGAGTCGAGTCAAATAGCGCTCAACACTGAAGCTTTCTTT.

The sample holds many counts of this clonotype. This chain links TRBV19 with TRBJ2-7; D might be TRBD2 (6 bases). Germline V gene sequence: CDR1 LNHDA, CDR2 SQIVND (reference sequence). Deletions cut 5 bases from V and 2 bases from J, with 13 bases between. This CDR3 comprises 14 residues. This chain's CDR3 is CASSVTSPPYEQYF. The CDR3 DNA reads TGTGCCAGTAGTGTCACTAGCCCCCCCTACGAGCAGTACTTC.

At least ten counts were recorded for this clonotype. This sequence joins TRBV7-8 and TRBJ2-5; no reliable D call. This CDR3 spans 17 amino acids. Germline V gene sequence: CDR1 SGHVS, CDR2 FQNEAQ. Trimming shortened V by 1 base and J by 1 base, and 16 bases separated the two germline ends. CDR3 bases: TGTGCCAGCAGCTTAGACTTCGCACAGATTACCCAAGAGACCCAGTACTTC. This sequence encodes CASSLDFAQITQETQYF.

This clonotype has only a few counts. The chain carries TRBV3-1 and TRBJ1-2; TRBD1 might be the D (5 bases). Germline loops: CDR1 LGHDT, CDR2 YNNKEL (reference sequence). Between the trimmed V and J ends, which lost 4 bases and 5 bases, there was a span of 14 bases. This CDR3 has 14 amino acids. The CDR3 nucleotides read TGTGCCAGCAGCCTCAAGGGGCTGATATATGGCTACACCTTC. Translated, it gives CASSLKGLIYGYTF.

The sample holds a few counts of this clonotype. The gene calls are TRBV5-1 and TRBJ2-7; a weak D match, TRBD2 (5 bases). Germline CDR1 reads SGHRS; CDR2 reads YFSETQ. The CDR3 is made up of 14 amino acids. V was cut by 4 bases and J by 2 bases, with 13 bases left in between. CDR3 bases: TGCGCCAGCAGCCGGGAACAGTCAGCCTACGAGCAGTACTTC. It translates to CASSREQSAYEQYF.

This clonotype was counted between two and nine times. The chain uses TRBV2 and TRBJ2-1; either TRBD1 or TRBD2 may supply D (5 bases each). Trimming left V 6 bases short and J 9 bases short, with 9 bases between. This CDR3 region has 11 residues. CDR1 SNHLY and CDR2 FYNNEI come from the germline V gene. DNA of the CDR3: TGTGCCAGCAGGTGGGGGACTGAGCAGTTCTTC. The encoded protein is CASRWGTEQFF.

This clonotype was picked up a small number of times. Here the CDR3 DNA reads TGCAGCGTTGACAGGAACACCGGGGAGCTGTTTTTT. Encoded protein: CSVDRNTGELFF. J is TRBJ2-2 and V is TRBV29-1; no reliable D call. The germline V and J ends were trimmed by 3 bases and 1 base, with 3 bases remaining between them. This CDR3 region has 12 residues. Germline-derived CDR1 and CDR2 are SQVTM and ANQGSEA.

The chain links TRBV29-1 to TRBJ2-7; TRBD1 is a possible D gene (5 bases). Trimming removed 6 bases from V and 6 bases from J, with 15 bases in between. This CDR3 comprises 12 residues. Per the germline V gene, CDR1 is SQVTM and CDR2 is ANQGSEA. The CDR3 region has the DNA TGCAGCGTGGACCAGGGATTTGGCGAGCAGTACTTC. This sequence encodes CSVDQGFGEQYF.